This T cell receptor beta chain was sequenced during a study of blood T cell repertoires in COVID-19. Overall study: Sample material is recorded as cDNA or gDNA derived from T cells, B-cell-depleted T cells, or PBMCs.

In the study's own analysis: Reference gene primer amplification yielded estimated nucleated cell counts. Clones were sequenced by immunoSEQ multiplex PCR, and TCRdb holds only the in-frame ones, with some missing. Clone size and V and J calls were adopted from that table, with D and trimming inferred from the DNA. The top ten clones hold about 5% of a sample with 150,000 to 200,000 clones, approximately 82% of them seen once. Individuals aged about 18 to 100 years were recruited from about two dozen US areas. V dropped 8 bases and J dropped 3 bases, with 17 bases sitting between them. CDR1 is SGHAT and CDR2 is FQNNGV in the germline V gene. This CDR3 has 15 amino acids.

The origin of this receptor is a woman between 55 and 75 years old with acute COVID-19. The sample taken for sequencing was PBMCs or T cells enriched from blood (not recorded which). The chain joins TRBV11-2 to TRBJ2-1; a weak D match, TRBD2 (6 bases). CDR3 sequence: CASGRDWEIYNEQFF. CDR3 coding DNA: TGTGCCAGCGGCAGGGACTGGGAAATCTACAATGAGCAGTTCTTC.